Sequencing of this T cell receptor (beta chain) was carried out in a study of PD-1 blockade in classical Hodgkin lymphoma. Notes on the study in general: Individuals initiating nivolumab under 1 year after ASCT were excluded.

Between the trimmed V and J ends, which lost 3 bases and 2 bases, there was a span of 17 bases. Germline values: CDR1 SEHNR, CDR2 FQNEAQ (reference sequence). This CDR3 contains 18 residues. Data came from immunoSEQ multiplex PCR; TCRdb stores just in-frame clones and leaves some out. The sample lists 15,000 to 20,000 clones, 60% to 75% occurring once. The sample's time point: cycle 4 day 1 (C4D1), after around six weeks of nivolumab. Patients all relapsed after autologous stem cell transplantation, and there was variation in brentuximab vedotin exposure. For this clone: Its antigen is not known.

The sequence came from a human donor with classical Hodgkin lymphoma. The chain employs TRBV7-9 and TRBJ2-6, with a tentative D call TRBD2 (5 bases). The material was peripheral blood mononuclear cells (PBMCs), obtained before the fourth cycle of nivolumab. The CDR3 sequence is CASSLGKITSAGANVLTF. The CDR3 bases are TGTGCCAGCAGCTTGGGTAAAATAACTAGTGCTGGGGCCAACGTCCTGACTTTC.